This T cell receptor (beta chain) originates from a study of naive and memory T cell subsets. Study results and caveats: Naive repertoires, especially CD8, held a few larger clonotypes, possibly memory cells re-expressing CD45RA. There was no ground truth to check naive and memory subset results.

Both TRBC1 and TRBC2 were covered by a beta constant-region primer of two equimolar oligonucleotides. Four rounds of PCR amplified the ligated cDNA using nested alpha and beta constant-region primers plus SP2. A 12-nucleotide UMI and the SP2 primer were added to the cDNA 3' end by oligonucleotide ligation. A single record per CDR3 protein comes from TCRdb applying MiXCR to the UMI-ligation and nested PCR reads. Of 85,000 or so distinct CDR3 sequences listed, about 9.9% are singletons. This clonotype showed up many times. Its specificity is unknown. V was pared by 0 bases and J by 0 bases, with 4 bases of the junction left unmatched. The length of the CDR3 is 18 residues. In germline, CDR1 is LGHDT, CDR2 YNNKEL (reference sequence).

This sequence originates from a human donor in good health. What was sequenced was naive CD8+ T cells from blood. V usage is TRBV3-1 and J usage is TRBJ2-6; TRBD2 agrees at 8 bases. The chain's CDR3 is CASSQESGRISGANVLTF. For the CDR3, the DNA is TGTGCCAGCAGCCAAGAGAGCGGGAGAATCTCTGGGGCCAACGTCCTGACTTTC.